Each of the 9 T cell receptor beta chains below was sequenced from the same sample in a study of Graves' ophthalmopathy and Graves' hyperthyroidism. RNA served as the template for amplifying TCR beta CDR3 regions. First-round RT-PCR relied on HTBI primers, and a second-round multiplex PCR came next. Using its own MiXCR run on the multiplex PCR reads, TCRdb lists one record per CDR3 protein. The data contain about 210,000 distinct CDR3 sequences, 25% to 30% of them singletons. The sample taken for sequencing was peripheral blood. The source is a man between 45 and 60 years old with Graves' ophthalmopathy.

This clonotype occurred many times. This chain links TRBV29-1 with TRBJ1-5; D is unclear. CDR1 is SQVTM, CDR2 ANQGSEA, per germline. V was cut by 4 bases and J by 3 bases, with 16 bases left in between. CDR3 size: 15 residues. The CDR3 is CSVVLGSDTNQPQHF. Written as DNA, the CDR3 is TGCAGCGTTGTGTTGGGTTCTGACACCAATCAGCCCCAGCATTTT.

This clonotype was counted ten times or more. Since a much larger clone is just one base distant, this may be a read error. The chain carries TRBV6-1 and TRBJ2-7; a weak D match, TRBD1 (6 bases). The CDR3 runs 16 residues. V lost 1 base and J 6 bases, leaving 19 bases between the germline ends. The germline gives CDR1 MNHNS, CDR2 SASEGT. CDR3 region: CASSEGLWTDESEQYF. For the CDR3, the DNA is TGTGCCAGCAGTGAAGGATTGTGGACAGATGAATCCGAGCAGTACTTC.

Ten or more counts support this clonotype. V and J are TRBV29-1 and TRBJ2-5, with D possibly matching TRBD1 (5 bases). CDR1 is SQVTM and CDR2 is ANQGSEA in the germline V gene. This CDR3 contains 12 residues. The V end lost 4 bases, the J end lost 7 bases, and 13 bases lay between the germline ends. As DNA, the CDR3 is TGCAGCGTTGGACAGATTCTAGGGACCCAGTACTTC. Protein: CSVGQILGTQYF.

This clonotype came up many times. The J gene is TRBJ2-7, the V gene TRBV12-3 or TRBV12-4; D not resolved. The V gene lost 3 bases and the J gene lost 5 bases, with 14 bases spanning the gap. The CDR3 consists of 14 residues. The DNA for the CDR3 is TGTGCCAGCAGTTTCGTGGAAGTGGGCCACGAGCAGTACTTC. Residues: CASSFVEVGHEQYF.

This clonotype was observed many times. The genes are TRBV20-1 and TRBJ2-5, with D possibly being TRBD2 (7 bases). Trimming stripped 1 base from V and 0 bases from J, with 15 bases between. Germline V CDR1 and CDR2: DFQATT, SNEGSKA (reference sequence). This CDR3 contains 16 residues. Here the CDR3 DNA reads TGCAGTGCTAGAGGAGGGGGGGGAGGTCACCAAGAGACCCAGTACTTC. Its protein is CSARGGGGGHQETQYF.

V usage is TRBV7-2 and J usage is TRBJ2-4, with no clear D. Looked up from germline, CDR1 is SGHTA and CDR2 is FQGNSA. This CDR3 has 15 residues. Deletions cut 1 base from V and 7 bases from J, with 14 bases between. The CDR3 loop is CASSLGPTSENIQYF. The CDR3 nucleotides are TGTGCCAGCAGCTTAGGACCTACCTCGGAGAACATTCAGTACTTC.

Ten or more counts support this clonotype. The DNA for the CDR3 is TGCAGTGCTAGAAAGGGATTAGCCAAAAACATTCAGTACTTC. It translates to CSARKGLAKNIQYF. The chain combines TRBV20-1 with TRBJ2-4; D not certain. CDR1 and CDR2 from the germline V gene are DFQATT and SNEGSKA (reference sequence). The CDR3 length is 14 residues. Trimming removed 2 bases from V and 0 bases from J, with 8 bases in between.

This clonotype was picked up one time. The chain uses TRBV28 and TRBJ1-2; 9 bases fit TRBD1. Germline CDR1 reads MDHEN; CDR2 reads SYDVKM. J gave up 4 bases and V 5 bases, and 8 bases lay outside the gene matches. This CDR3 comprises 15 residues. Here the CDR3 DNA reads TGTGCCAGCAGTGGGGGACAGGGCCCTTCCTATGGCTACACCTTC. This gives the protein CASSGGQGPSYGYTF.

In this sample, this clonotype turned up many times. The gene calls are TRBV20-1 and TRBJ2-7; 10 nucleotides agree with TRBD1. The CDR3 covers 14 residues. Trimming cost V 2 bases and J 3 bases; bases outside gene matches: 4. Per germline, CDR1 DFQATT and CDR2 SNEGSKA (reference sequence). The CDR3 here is CSARPDRGLYEQYF. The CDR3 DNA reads TGCAGTGCTAGACCCGACAGGGGGCTCTACGAGCAGTACTTC.